Below, 3 T cell receptor beta chains from the same sample are listed, as sequenced in a study of early T cells in non-severe SARS-CoV-2 infection. One entry per CDR3 protein, called by TCRdb with MiXCR from the 5' RACE reads. The sample has about 58,000 distinct CDR3 sequences; about an eighth are singletons. Sequenced material: whole blood. These receptors were obtained from an adult who was a healthcare worker with PCR-confirmed SARS-CoV-2 infection or an uninfected control (not recorded which).

There are a few counts of this clonotype. The chain uses TRBV29-1 and TRBJ2-1, with 9 bases aligning to TRBD1. Trimming took 5 bases from V and 6 from J; bases not matched to a gene: 14. Looked up from germline, CDR1 is SQVTM and CDR2 is ANQGSEA. The CDR3 is made up of 16 amino acids. The chain's CDR3 is CSVSSPYRGRSNEQFF. The CDR3 DNA is TGCAGCGTTTCCTCCCCTTACAGGGGGCGCTCCAATGAGCAGTTCTTC.

This clonotype was seen only a few times. The rearrangement joins TRBV10-2 to TRBJ1-1; D call uncertain. V was trimmed by 3 bases and J by 5 bases, leaving 16 bases between them. The germline gives CDR1 WSHSY, CDR2 SAAADI. The CDR3 totals 15 residues. CDR3 bases: TGCGCCAGCAGTGAAACCCCTGGAGGGATGACTGAAGCTTTCTTT. This translates into CASSETPGGMTEAFF.

The genes are TRBV7-6 and TRBJ1-1, with D uncertain. Trimming cost V 5 bases and J 4 bases, with 11 bases left between them. CDR1 SGHVS and CDR2 FNYEAQ come from the germline V gene. This CDR3 comprises 13 residues. For the CDR3, the DNA is TGTGCCAGCAGCGGCAGGTTAGGCACTGAAGCTTTCTTT. Amino acid sequence: CASSGRLGTEAFF.